This record concerns one T cell receptor (beta chain) sequence. This clone's antigen is unknown. Within one base of it there is no much larger clone, and no base qualities were kept. CDR1 and CDR2 are read off the germline V gene as SGHAT and FQNNGV. The CDR3 covers 13 residues, taking in both the cysteine and the phenylalanine. CDR3 DNA only is kept here, 39 bases in frame from base 1. The junction shows trimming of 3 bases on V and 4 bases on J, plus 10 bases between the germline ends. Libraries were built with the immunoSEQ multiplex PCR assay. For the multiplex PCR, a mixture combining 60 forward primers for TCR Vbeta segments and 13 reverse primers for TCR Jbeta segments was used. The CDR3 region of rearranged TCR beta genes was amplified from genomic DNA by a multiplex PCR assay. Amplified TCR beta libraries were sequenced as 87-base-pair reads on the Illumina HiSeq System. The paper's data handling went like this. Across the 700 or so repertoires, a later analysis counted around 80 million unique TCR beta chains, around 11 million of which were shared by at least two donors. Raw reads were error-corrected and collapsed into unique sequences with a nearest-neighbor algorithm that merged closely related sequences to remove PCR and sequencing errors. CDR3 sequences were aligned to IMGT reference sequences to assign V, D and J gene segments. For a sequence to be retained, a match of at least six nucleotides to both a V gene segment and a J gene segment was required. A rearrangement was called productive if the CDR3 had no stop codons and remained in frame with V and J, and every other rearrangement was called non-productive. CDR3 was defined by IMGT convention, running from the second conserved V-encoded cysteine to the conserved J-encoded phenylalanine. The earlier analysis of approximately 500 of the donors excluded sequences that lacked an unambiguous match to a single V gene segment. An earlier analysis of 587 of the donors classified V segments as functional when productive rearrangements were above 56.7% and as segregating when the standard deviation between donors was above 5%. A statistical classification framework was built to diagnose cytomegalovirus status from the catalog of TCR beta chain sequences. In a later analysis, V and J genes were assigned by comparing TCR nucleotide sequences against IMGT/GENE-DB human TR gene sequences. Using the TCRdist pipeline, a later analysis assigned CDR3 sequences along with most-parsimonious VDJ recombination scenarios. A later analysis defined each TCR beta chain by its CDR3 amino acid sequence plus V-gene family, and excluded reads lacking a unique V-gene family. As a way to deal with suspected cross-contamination and a sequencing artifact, a later analysis dropped 450 to 700 nucleotide sequences that were highly shared and had low generation probability. A later analysis calculated a clonal expansion index for each public chain from normalized within-repertoire ranks of inferred template counts. In a later analysis, generation probabilities were computed with a VDJ recombination model fitted to out-of-frame rearrangements, and the resulting probabilities were checked against IGoR. In a later analysis, hypergeometric tests were used to score TCR-TCR, TCR-HLA and TCR-CMV co-occurrence, with a repertoire-size bias correction applied to TCR pairs. A later analysis estimated false discovery rates by permuting HLA or CMV assignments 20 times. A later analysis grouped co-occurring TCRs with DBSCAN, adding TCRdist sequence similarity when clustering within HLA-allele-positive subsets. For co-occurrence clustering, repertoires with fewer than 30,000 or more than 120,000 public chains were excluded, along with five repertoires with anomalous nucleotide sharing. This is the immuneACCESS table as TCRdb keeps it, with only in-frame sequences that have V and J called. A part of the clones is gone; compared with another copy, unresolved V genes explain less than half, and the rest is unexplained. V, J and clone size derive from that table, while D and trimming were established from the DNA sequence. Within this sample are approximately 190,000 clones, with approximately 78% of them counted one time only. The ten most abundant clones make up about 0.78% of the sample.

This record belongs to a study of cytomegalovirus exposure and HLA in healthy donors (dated by TCRdb to the late 2010s). Study-level background: An earlier analysis of 587 of the donors reported roughly 300 Gb of sequence data and 95 million to 120 million unique TCR beta sequences obtained from roughly 170 million T cells. An early release covering roughly 640 HLA-typed donors comprised approximately 290 gigabases of sequencing data and about 90 million unique TCR sequences. Of the roughly 390 genotyped donors, roughly 76% were placed in the genetic ancestry cluster associated with self-reported Caucasian donors. The study aimed to test whether signatures of past pathogen exposure could be identified by cataloging public T cell receptors. The study profiled the T cell repertoires of about 720 subjects by immunosequencing and related them to cytomegalovirus serostatus. A separate validation cohort of some 130 different subjects was used in addition to the approximately 670-subject first cohort. To predict cytomegalovirus infection status, the study brought together high-throughput TCR immunosequencing, statistical association of individual TCRs with disease status, and machine learning. To study patterns of TCR occurrence, a later analysis re-analyzed previously published TCR beta repertoires from several hundred donors and added high-resolution HLA genotyping. The later analysis used no new phenotypic data to find candidate immune exposures, relying instead on TCR beta sequences and their occurrence across donors. To decide whether each TCR beta V gene segment behaved as functional or pseudogenic, an earlier analysis of fewer than 750 of the donors relied on high-throughput TCR beta sequencing. Alongside the repertoire data, information on donor age, sex, ethnicity and CMV serostatus was compiled. A later genetic analysis took genome-wide SNP genotypes for 398 of the 666 donors and used that subset as a discovery cohort. All discovery cohort repertoires had been generated on a single sequencing platform. Both class I and class II loci were covered by HLA typing, at four-digit resolution. Typing coverage varied by locus: roughly 629-640 donors for A, B, C, DRB1 and DQB1; roughly 560 for DQA1; 600 to 610 for DPA1; approximately 470 for DPB1. Because of strong linkage in the cohort, a handful of DR-DQ haplotypes were treated as single units for association and clustering. On average, roughly 200,000 unique TCR beta nucleotide sequences were sequenced per donor among fewer than 500 genotyped donors of the cohort, with about 19% of those sequences being non-productive.

The cohort consisted of 666 healthy bone marrow donors. At the time of sampling, every cohort member was nominally healthy, though immune exposures that went unrecorded were likely present. The donor was CMV seronegative and was included in the group of under 450 seronegative cohort members. Each donor provided a peripheral blood sample, and peripheral blood mononuclear cells were used for TCR beta sequencing. Genomic DNA was extracted from the blood cell samples with the Qiagen DNeasy Blood Extraction Kit. Study-wide findings and limitations: Broadly in line with IMGT annotations, most TCR beta V segments showed up in productive rearrangements about 87% or about 30% of the time in an earlier analysis of several hundred of the donors. A later analysis associated about 17,000 TCR beta sequences with specific HLA alleles at a false discovery rate of 0.05. CMV serostatus was the only immune exposure information available for the cohort. According to a later analysis, TCR association rates differed among HLA loci, with DRB1 alleles showing the most associated TCRs and HLA-C alleles showing the fewest. Compared with equally common non-associated chains, HLA-associated TCR beta chains in a later analysis were more clonally expanded and had lower generation probabilities. In the study, roughly 160 TCR beta chains were listed as associated with cytomegalovirus. Across donors, most TCR sequences were observed very rarely, whereas some public TCRs were present in many individuals. Compared with the roughly 700-donor mean, donors in an Asian-associated ancestry cluster had fewer N-insertions in productive TCRs, according to a later genetic analysis. A few of the identified cytomegalovirus-associated TCR beta chains were confirmed in vitro to be specific for cytomegalovirus antigens. Roughly 15 rarely observed V segments, including chromosome 9 orphons, were excluded from the earlier analysis of about 500 of the donors because counts were too low. Sequencing depth was assumed to be roughly uniform across donors in the presence/absence analyses, though that assumption may not hold. A group of highly shared sequence variants was considered likely to be a technical artifact of the sequencing pipeline. It was suggested by the authors that the approach could potentially be generalized to other disease states and immunological phenotypes. A further reported finding was that TCR beta sequences accurately predicted the HLA-A and HLA-B alleles for most subjects in the first cohort. In a later genetic analysis, a missense DCLRE1C variant was associated with V-gene and J-gene trimming of TCR beta chains, and the association was replicated in an independent cohort. Strong co-occurrence of HLA alleles, especially DR and DQ, made assigning TCR associations to individual alleles difficult. In this cohort, only TCR beta chains were sequenced, and detectable features were limited by the absence of alpha or paired-chain data. Some IMGT-functional V segments, including TRBV6-2 and TRBV6-3, could not be told apart with the 87-base-pair reads, so those segments were excluded. A later analysis found that most CMV-associated TCR beta chains appeared HLA-restricted, with HLA associations seemingly driven largely by CMV exposure. In a later analysis, several top co-occurrence clusters were reported to appear linked to parvovirus B19, influenza, CMV and Epstein-Barr virus. The classifier was reported to diagnose cytomegalovirus status with high specificity and sensitivity in both the original cohort and the validation cohort. Correlated functional status among segregating V segments might be attributable to linkage disequilibrium, but an unknown experimental factor could not be ruled out. Because HLA typing was unavailable for some donors at each locus, only the typed subset was used in association tests.

The TCR comes from a woman aged 18-35 years in good health and CMV-seronegative. Sequenced: PBMCs. The sequence links TRBV11-2 to TRBJ2-7; the D gene assignment is ambiguous. The DNA is TGTGCCAGCAGCTTTAACACCGATTACGAGCAGTACTTC. The encoded protein is CASSFNTDYEQYF.